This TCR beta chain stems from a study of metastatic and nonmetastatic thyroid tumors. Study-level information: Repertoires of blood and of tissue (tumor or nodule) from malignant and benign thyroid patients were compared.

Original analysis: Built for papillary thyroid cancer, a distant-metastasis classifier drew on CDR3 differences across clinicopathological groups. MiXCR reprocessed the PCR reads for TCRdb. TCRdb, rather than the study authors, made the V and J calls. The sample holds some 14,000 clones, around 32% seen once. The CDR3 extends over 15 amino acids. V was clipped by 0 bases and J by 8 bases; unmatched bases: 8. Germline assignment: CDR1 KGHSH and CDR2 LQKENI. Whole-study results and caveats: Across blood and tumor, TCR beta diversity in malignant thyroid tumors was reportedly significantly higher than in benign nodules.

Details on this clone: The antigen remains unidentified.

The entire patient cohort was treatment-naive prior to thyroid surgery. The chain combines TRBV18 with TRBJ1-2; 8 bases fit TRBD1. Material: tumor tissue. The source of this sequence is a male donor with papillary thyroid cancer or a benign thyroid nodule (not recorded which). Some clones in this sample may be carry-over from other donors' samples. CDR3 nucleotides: TGTGCCAGCTCACCACCGTATCAGGGGGCAGGGGGCTACACCTTC. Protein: CASSPPYQGAGGYTF.